These 8 T cell receptor beta chains share one sample of origin, sequenced in a study of CD8+ T cells in alopecia areata. Sample treatment: oral pan-JAK inhibitor, 5-10 mg twice daily. After isolation, RNA underwent reverse transcription to generate cDNA as the sequencing template. Some clones are missing from TCRdb's copy, which holds only in-frame ones; the method was immunoSEQ multiplex PCR. Found here are approximately 280,000 clones, 58% of them singletons; the top ten hold around 1.8%. The source material was CD4+ T cells sorted from blood, sampled at week 24, from a patient treated with tofacitinib. All receptors derive from a human donor with alopecia areata.

Notes on this clone: Its ends do not fully match the called genes, so a read error is possible. The chain is built from TRBV6-6 and TRBJ2-7; D uncertain. Germline lookup yields CDR1 MNHNY and CDR2 SVGAGI (reference sequence). The CDR3 spans 12 residues. CDR3 in amino acids: CAISDSRDEQYF. The CDR3 nucleotides read TGTGCCATCAGTGATTCTAGGGACGAGCAGTACTTC.

V gene TRBV7-3 combines with J gene TRBJ2-2; D is unresolved. Germline loops: CDR1 SGHTA, CDR2 FQGTGA. The CDR3 loop spans 16 amino acids. V was clipped by 6 bases and J by 4 bases, with 18 bases between them. CDR3 region: CASSSTVLFSTGELFF. In DNA, the CDR3 is TGTGCCAGCAGTTCAACCGTCCTATTCTCCACCGGGGAGCTGTTTTTT.

This sequence joins TRBV29-1 and TRBJ2-5, with a weak D call TRBD2 (5 bases). Trimming took off 4 bases at V and 4 bases at J, with 13 bases between the two ends. This CDR3 has 13 amino acids. CDR1 is SQVTM and CDR2 is ANQGSEA in the germline V gene. Here the CDR3 reads CSVGTGWTETQYF. CDR3 DNA: TGCAGCGTTGGGACGGGGTGGACAGAGACCCAGTACTTC.

The chain joins TRBV7-9 to TRBJ2-6; D remains ambiguous. The CDR3 runs to 13 residues. The V and J ends lost 9 bases and 2 bases respectively, with 8 bases between them. The germline V gene has CDR1 SEHNR and CDR2 FQNEAQ (reference sequence). The CDR3 DNA reads as TGTGCCAGTGAGTTGGCTGGGGCCAACGTCCTGACTTTC. Its translation: CASELAGANVLTF.

In this sample, this clone turned up a few times. The genes are TRBV30 and TRBJ2-5; 9 positions match TRBD2. The germline gives CDR1 GTSNPN, CDR2 SVGIG (reference sequence). The ends lost 8 bases at V and 5 bases at J; junction bases unmatched: 6. This CDR3 is built from 12 residues. Here the CDR3 DNA reads TGTGCCCGCGGGGGGGAAGGGGAGACCCAGTACTTC. It is translated as CARGGEGETQYF.

The sample holds one count of this clone. J is TRBJ1-2 and V is TRBV25-1; D not resolved. V lost 7 bases and J lost 2, with 8 bases in between. Germline CDR1 MGHDK, CDR2 SYGVNS. The CDR3 runs 12 residues. CDR3 coding DNA: TGTGCCAGCATGGCGGTGAACTATGGCTACACCTTC. Translation gives CASMAVNYGYTF.

This clone was observed a few times. The chain joins TRBV19 to TRBJ2-7; 9 positions match TRBD1. CDR1 is LNHDA, CDR2 SQIVND, per germline (reference sequence). The CDR3 spans 15 residues. J was trimmed by 1 base and V by 5 bases; bases with no gene match: 6. The CDR3 loop is CASSGPGTGSYEQYF. The CDR3 DNA follows: TGTGCCAGTAGTGGCCCCGGGACAGGGTCCTACGAGCAGTACTTC.

The rearrangement uses TRBV29-1 and TRBJ2-1; TRBD2 aligns across 10 bases. Looked up from germline, CDR1 is SQVTM and CDR2 is ANQGSEA. The CDR3 spans 13 residues. Germline trimming cut 5 bases from V and 9 bases from J; bases unmatched to any gene: 7. The CDR3 loop reads CSVLSGGASEQFF. CDR3 DNA: TGCAGCGTTCTAAGCGGGGGGGCCTCTGAGCAGTTCTTC.